These T cell receptor beta chains were read from a single sample in a study of shared clonotypes between healthy human individuals. TCRdb keeps only in-frame clones here, not all; method: immunoSEQ multiplex PCR. The data contain about 2,500,000 clones, approximately 90% of them singletons. The sample was naive CD4+ T cells sorted from blood. The receptors originated from a man younger than 35 in good health. Each CDR3 is given with its conserved first and last residue. Each record gives: clone size, V gene, J gene, D gene, CDR3 DNA, CDR3 protein. D genes are given only for firm matches. Size is omitted from some rows. Given values are once, few, many or a class for expanded clones.

>-|TRBV4-1|TRBJ1-6|-
TGCGCCAGCAGCCAAGATATAAGGGGCGAGTACGGTAATTCACCCCTCCACTTT
CASSQDIRGEYGNSPLHF
>-|TRBV18|TRBJ2-5|-
TGTGCCAGCTCACCACCGGCCTCCAAGGAGACCCAGTACTTC
CASSPPASKETQYF
>-|TRBV30|TRBJ2-7|TRBD2
TGTGCCTGGAGGACACTAGCGGGAGGGCCCCCCTACGAGCAGTACTTC
CAWRTLAGGPPYEQYF
>-|TRBV5-4|TRBJ2-3|TRBD2
TGTGCCAGCAGCATAGACCCAGCGGGAGGATACGCAGATACGCAGTATTTT
CASSIDPAGGYADTQYF
>-|TRBV11-2|TRBJ2-2|-
TGTGCCAGCAGCCCCCCCCGGGAGACCGGGGAGCTGTTTTTT
CASSPPRETGELFF
>-|TRBV9|TRBJ2-2|-
TGTGCCAGCAGCTTTCTGGCCGGGGAGCTGTTTTTT
CASSFLAGELFF
>-|TRBV7-8|TRBJ2-1|-
TGTGCCAGCAGCTCGGCCAGGTTCTTTAGAAATGAGCAGTTCTTC
CASSSARFFRNEQFF
>-|TRBV4-1|TRBJ2-5|TRBD2
TGCGCCAGCAGCCAAGGGTTAGCGGGGGGAGCGGGAGAGACCCAGTACTTC
CASSQGLAGGAGETQYF
>-|TRBV28|TRBJ1-5|TRBD1
TGTGCCAGCACCAGTCAACAGGGGATGGTCAATCAGCCCCAGCATTTT
CASTSQQGMVNQPQHF
>-|TRBV5-1|TRBJ1-2|-
TGCGCCAGCAGCTCCCAGGGCATAAACTATGGCTACACCTTC
CASSSQGINYGYTF
>-|TRBV19|TRBJ1-3|-
TGTGCCAGTACTATCGACGGGGGCGTATCTGGAAACACCATATATTTT
CASTIDGGVSGNTIYF
>-|TRBV29-1|TRBJ2-3|TRBD1
TGCAGCGTTGGCCAAGACAGGGCTAGCACAGATACGCAGTATTTT
CSVGQDRASTDTQYF
>-|TRBV18|TRBJ1-1|-
TGTGCCAGCTCCCGGCGCAATACTGAAGCTTTCTTT
CASSRRNTEAFF
>-|TRBV5-4|TRBJ2-5|-
TGTGCCAGCAGCTTGGGAGGGAGGGAGACCCAGTACTTC
CASSLGGRETQYF
>once|TRBV19|TRBJ2-3|TRBD2
TGTGCCAGTAGTAGCCCCCCGGGAGGGAGCCTGGGTTCCAGAGATACGCAGTATTTT
CASSSPPGGSLGSRDTQYF
>-|TRBV7-2|TRBJ1-5|-
TGTGCCAGCAGCTTAGTAGCTGATCAGCCCCAGCATTTT
CASSLVADQPQHF
>-|TRBV19|TRBJ2-7|TRBD1
TGTGCCAGTAGTACCCAAGACAGGGGGACCCCCTACGAGCAGTACTTC
CASSTQDRGTPYEQYF
>-|TRBV10-2|TRBJ1-1|TRBD1
TGCGCCAGCAGCGAACAGGGGGCTACTGAAGCTTTCTTT
CASSEQGATEAFF
>once|TRBV30|TRBJ2-7|TRBD2
TGTGCCGCTGACAGCGGGGGCCCCTACGAGCAGTACTTC
CAADSGGPYEQYF
>-|TRBV7-9|TRBJ2-3|TRBD1
TGTGCCAGCAGCACCCGGGACAGGGACACAGATACGCAGTATTTT
CASSTRDRDTDTQYF
>-|TRBV27|TRBJ2-3|TRBD2
TGTGCCATCGGGGGGAGGGGAGGTCGGGCCACAGATACGCAGTATTTT
CAIGGRGGRATDTQYF
>-|TRBV2|TRBJ2-1|TRBD2
TGTGCCAGCAGCCGCAACCGGGCTAGCGGGACCTACAATGAGCAGTTCTTC
CASSRNRASGTYNEQFF
>-|TRBV10-2|TRBJ2-7|TRBD1
TGCGCCAGCACAGGGGGCTACGAGCAGTACTTC
CASTGGYEQYF
>once|TRBV6-1|TRBJ2-7|-
TGTGCCAGCTCCCGGGTAGTCGACGAGCAGTACTTC
CASSRVVDEQYF
>-|TRBV6-4|TRBJ1-1|-
TGTGCCAGCAGTGACTCTCAACGGGGAGTAGGGACTGAAGCTTTCTTT
CASSDSQRGVGTEAFF
>-|TRBV11-1|TRBJ2-1|-
TGTGCCAGCAGCCGGACCGACAATGAGCAGTTCTTC
CASSRTDNEQFF
>-|TRBV30|TRBJ2-7|-
TGTGCCTGGAGACAGACAGGCTACGAGCAGTACTTC
CAWRQTGYEQYF
>-|TRBV6-6|TRBJ1-1|TRBD1
TGTGCCAGCAAGGGACAGGGAGGAACTGAAGCTTTCTTT
CASKGQGGTEAFF
>-|TRBV18|TRBJ2-7|-
TGTGCCAGCTCACCACCGTCAAAGTCGCCCTACGAGCAGTACTTC
CASSPPSKSPYEQYF
>-|TRBV5-6|TRBJ2-7|TRBD1
TGTGCCAGCAGCCCAATCGACAGGGACCAGACCTTCTACGAGCAGTACTTC
CASSPIDRDQTFYEQYF
>-|TRBV11-1|TRBJ2-2|-
TGTGCCAGCAGCTTAGAAGGGCGGAACACCGGGGAGCTGTTTTTT
CASSLEGRNTGELFF
>-|TRBV6-1|TRBJ1-1|-
TGTGTCTGCGTAGGCATCTCCCCAGAAGCTTTCTTT
CVCVGISPEAFF
>-|TRBV6-5|TRBJ1-3|-
TGTGCCAGCGGACAAAGGGACACGTCTGGAAACACCATATATTTT
CASGQRDTSGNTIYF
>once|TRBV14|TRBJ2-7|TRBD1
TGTGCCAGCAGACAGACAGGGCCCTTTTACGAGCAGTACTTC
CASRQTGPFYEQYF
>-|TRBV27|TRBJ1-2|-
TGTGCCAGCAGCCAAGGAGCCGGGAGCTACACCTTC
CASSQGAGSYTF
>-|TRBV30|TRBJ1-6|TRBD1
TGTGCCTGGAGTGAGGACAGGACGGGGGGATATAATTCACCCCTCCACTTT
CAWSEDRTGGYNSPLHF
>once|TRBV7-2|TRBJ1-1|TRBD1
TGTGCCAGCAAGAGGACAGGGCCGAACACTGAAGCTTTCTTT
CASKRTGPNTEAFF
>-|TRBV19|TRBJ2-2|-
TGTGCCAGTAGTATAACGGGACGGCACACCGGGGAGCTGTTTTTT
CASSITGRHTGELFF
>-|TRBV5-1|TRBJ1-1|-
TGCGCCAGCAGCTTGAAGGAGTTGAACACTGAAGCTTTCTTT
CASSLKELNTEAFF
>once|TRBV1|TRBJ2-7|-
TGCACCAGCAGTTCTCTCCGCCAGTCGTACGAGCAGTACTTC
CTSSSLRQSYEQYF